This paragraph reports one T cell receptor beta chain. The antigen is unknown. Generated by immunoSEQ multiplex PCR, the TCRdb table keeps only in-frame clones and is missing some. The sample carries tens of thousands of clones, roughly 75% recorded once. The sample originates from a study of T cell repertoires and HLA-DP antigens. The sample taken for sequencing was CD4+ T cells from PBMCs. The sequence came from a man aged 60-69 years in good health and CMV-seronegative.

The CDR3 spells CASSLWVTGANVLTF. CDR3 in DNA: TGTGCCAGCAGCTTATGGGTAACTGGGGCCAACGTCCTGACTTTC. The chain combines TRBV11-2 with TRBJ2-6; D is undetermined. The CDR3 totals 15 residues. The germline gives CDR1 SGHAT, CDR2 FQNNGV. V lost 2 bases, J lost 2 bases, and 7 bases lay in between.